This T cell receptor beta chain was identified during a study of T cell responses to AZD1222 COVID-19 vaccine. Remarks on this clone: No antigen is known for it.

Profiling relied on immunoSEQ multiplex PCR, and the TCRdb table lists in-frame clones only, not all of them. The table includes some 120,000 clones, 80% to 90% detected once. The CDR3 is 14 amino acids. CDR1 MNHEY and CDR2 SMNVEV come from the germline V gene (reference sequence). J gave up 6 bases and V 4 bases, and 6 bases lay outside the gene matches. Study outcomes and limitations: Without day 14 samples, only post-peak T cell repertoires were studied. Following two doses of AZD1222, Spike-specific TCR breadth and depth rose. Just six people given AZD1222 tested seropositive at baseline.

The sample in question was peripheral blood, obtained on day 0 of MenACWY control vaccination. The sequence was obtained from an adult in good health. The J gene is TRBJ2-7, the V gene TRBV27, with 10 bases aligning to TRBD2. CDR3 protein: CASSYRTSGGEQYF. CDR3 bases: TGTGCCAGCAGTTATCGGACTAGCGGCGGCGAGCAGTACTTC.